The rows below give T cell receptor beta chains drawn from one sample of a study of cytomegalovirus exposure and HLA in healthy donors. The repertoire was sequenced with immunoSEQ multiplex PCR; TCRdb's copy has only in-frame clones and lacks some. The data contain approximately 150,000 clones, 80% of them singletons. The sequencing sample was made of PBMCs. The receptors here all came from a middle-aged woman in good health and CMV-seronegative. The conserved cysteine and the conserved F or W are not part of the CDR3 here.

TRBJ2-5 TRBV10-3 AISGGGETQY
TRBJ2-3 TRBV9 ASSPTSGRYTDTQY
TRBJ2-7 TRBV6-1 ASSEPGYEQY
TRBJ1-5 TRBV7-2 ASSLAGSGQPQH
TRBJ2-3 TRBV7-6 ASRHLTGAPDTQY
TRBJ2-3 TRBV5-6 ASSSTGGNTDTQY
TRBJ1-6 TRBV11-2 ASSLEPSTVTLH
TRBJ2-1 TRBV25-1 ASSPSGRTYNEQF
TRBJ2-7 TRBV6-1 ASSDRVGDSYEQY
TRBJ1-1 TRBV19 ASSTDRGRQNTEAF
TRBJ2-5 TRBV9 ASSVDGGGLGAGETQY
TRBJ2-5 TRBV5-4 ASSPLAGVQETQY
TRBJ1-2 TRBV9 ASSAPRGYT
TRBJ2-7 TRBV2 ASYGRLYEQY
TRBJ2-3 TRBV27 ASSFADTQY
TRBJ2-5 TRBV5-6 ASSLVSGGPLKQY
TRBJ1-5 TRBV18 ASSPYSGTGVPQH
TRBJ1-2 TRBV4-2 ASSQSTRGYGYT
TRBJ1-2 TRBV30 AWSVDGGNYGYT
TRBJ2-3 TRBV5-1 ASSTGGFDTDTQY
TRBJ1-1 TRBV11-1 ASCGTGAPNTEAF
TRBJ2-5 TRBV19 ASSRTSGTGETQY
TRBJ1-1 TRBV7-9 ASRPQAQGSTEAF
TRBJ2-7 TRBV18 ASSPNDLTYEQY
TRBJ1-6 TRBV20-1 SAKSRAPLH
TRBJ1-4 TRBV29-1 SAQVATNEKLF
TRBJ2-7 TRBV27 ASSLAERTYEQY
TRBJ1-1 TRBV5-4 ASSLPPGRVATEAF
TRBJ2-6 TRBV25-1 ASRVSGGASGANGLT
TRBJ2-1 TRBV4-3 ASSTRQGSNEQF
TRBJ2-3 TRBV7-3 ASSFYGSTDTQY
TRBJ1-6 TRBV2 ASSETVNSPLH
TRBJ2-7 TRBV19 ASSIDGERPVGQY
TRBJ2-1 TRBV21-1 ASSPGGTGGGRAAGEQF
TRBJ1-1 TRBV5-6 ASSLGHLNTEAF
TRBJ2-3 TRBV7-2 ASSRGDGSTDTQY
TRBJ2-2 TRBV6-5 ASSYSWTLTGELF
TRBJ1-1 TRBV6-5 ASSKQVNTEAF
TRBJ2-1 TRBV28 ASSLEYEQF
TRBJ1-2 TRBV6-5 ASSYKDTPDADGYT
TRBJ1-5 TRBV9 ASSVTSDMAQPQH
. TRBV13 ASSSSAGSYEQY
TRBJ2-7 TRBV7-9 SSSSQGLEQY
TRBJ2-1 TRBV7-9 ASSFPRGSYNEQF
TRBJ1-5 TRBV6-5 ASNPGGGQPQH
TRBJ2-3 TRBV19 ASRPGGTDTQY
TRBJ1-1 TRBV7-2 ASSPGGGWNTEAF
TRBJ2-7 TRBV27 ASSPDPQRPSGRVREQY
TRBJ2-5 TRBV7-2 ASSPSGLAGETGEQY
TRBJ1-1 TRBV28 ASSLLGAGMNTEAF
TRBJ2-1 TRBV6-5 ASSSRTGGEF
TRBJ1-6 TRBV6-1 ASQLGQTNSPLH
TRBJ2-7 TRBV2 ASSVEREDYEQY